The entry below describes one T cell receptor beta chain. As handled by the study authors: Amplification of reference gene primers provided the estimated nucleated cell counts. Sequenced by immunoSEQ multiplex PCR; TCRdb stores in-frame clones only, minus some. V, J and clone size were drawn from that table, and D and trimming were deduced from the DNA. In the table there are under 250,000 clones, approximately 86% of which are singletons. The data are from a study of blood T cell repertoires in COVID-19. Whole-study context: The study drew acute and convalescent COVID-19 samples from the United States, Italy and Spain. Nucleic acid was either cDNA or gDNA, and it came from T cells, B-cell-depleted T cells, or PBMCs.

Germline V lookup: CDR1 SEHNR, CDR2 FQNEAQ (reference sequence). With 4 bases removed from V and 7 bases from J, the gap between germline ends came to 13 bases. This CDR3 comprises 13 residues. The material sequenced was peripheral blood. The TCR was taken from a woman aged 55 to 70 who had recovered from COVID-19. The chain recombines TRBV7-9 with TRBJ1-2; a weak D match, TRBD1 (5 bases). This chain's CDR3 is CASSSDSFGGYTF. The CDR3 coding sequence is TGTGCCAGCAGCTCAGACAGTTTTGGTGGCTACACCTTC.